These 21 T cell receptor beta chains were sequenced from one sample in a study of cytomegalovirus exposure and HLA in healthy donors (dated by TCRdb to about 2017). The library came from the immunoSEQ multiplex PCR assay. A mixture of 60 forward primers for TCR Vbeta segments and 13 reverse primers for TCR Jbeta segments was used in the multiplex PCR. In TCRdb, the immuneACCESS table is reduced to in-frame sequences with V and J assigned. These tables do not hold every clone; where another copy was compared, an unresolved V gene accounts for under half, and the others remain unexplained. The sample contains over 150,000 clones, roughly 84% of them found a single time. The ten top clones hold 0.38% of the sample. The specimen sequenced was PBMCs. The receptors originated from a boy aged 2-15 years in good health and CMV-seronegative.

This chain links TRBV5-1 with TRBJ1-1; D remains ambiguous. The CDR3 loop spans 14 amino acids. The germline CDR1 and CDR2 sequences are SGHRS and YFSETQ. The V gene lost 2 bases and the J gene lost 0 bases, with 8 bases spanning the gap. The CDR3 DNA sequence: TGCGCCAGCAGCTTAGCCGGGATGAACACTGAAGCTTTCTTT. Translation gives CASSLAGMNTEAFF.

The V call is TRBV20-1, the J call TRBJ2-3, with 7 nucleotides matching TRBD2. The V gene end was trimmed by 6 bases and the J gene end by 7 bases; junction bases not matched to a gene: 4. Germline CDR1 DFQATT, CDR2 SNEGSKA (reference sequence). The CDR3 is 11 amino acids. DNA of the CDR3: TGCAGTGCCGCACTAGCGAATACGCAGTATTTT. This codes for CSAALANTQYF.

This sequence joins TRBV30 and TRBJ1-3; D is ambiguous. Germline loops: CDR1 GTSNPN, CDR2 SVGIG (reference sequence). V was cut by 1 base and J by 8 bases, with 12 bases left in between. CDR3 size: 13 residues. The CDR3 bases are TGTGCCTGGAGTGCGTCTAACGGAGACACCATATATTTT. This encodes CAWSASNGDTIYF.

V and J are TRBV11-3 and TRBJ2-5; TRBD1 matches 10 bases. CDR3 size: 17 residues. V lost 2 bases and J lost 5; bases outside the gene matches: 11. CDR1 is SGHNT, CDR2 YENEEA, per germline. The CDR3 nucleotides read TGTGCCAGCAGCTTATCGACCACGACAGGGGGCCGGGAGACCCAGTACTTC. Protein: CASSLSTTTGGRETQYF.

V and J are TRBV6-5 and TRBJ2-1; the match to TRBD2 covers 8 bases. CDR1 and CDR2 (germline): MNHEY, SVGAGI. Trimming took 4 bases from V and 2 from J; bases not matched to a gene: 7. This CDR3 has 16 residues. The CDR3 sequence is CASSSPTGLAYNEQFF. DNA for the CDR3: TGTGCCAGCAGTTCCCCGACGGGACTAGCCTACAATGAGCAGTTCTTC.

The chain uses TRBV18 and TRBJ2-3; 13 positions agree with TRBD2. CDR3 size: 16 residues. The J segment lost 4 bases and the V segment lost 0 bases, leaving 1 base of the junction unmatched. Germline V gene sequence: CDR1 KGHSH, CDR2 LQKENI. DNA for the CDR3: TGTGCCAGCTCACCACCCACTAGCGGGAGGGCAGATACGCAGTATTTT. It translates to CASSPPTSGRADTQYF.

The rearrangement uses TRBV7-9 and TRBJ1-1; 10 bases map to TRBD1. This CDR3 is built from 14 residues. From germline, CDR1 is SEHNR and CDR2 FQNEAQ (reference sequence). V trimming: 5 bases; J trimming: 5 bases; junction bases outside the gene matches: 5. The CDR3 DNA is TGTGCCAGCAGCAACCGGGACAGGGGAACTGAAGCTTTCTTT. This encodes CASSNRDRGTEAFF. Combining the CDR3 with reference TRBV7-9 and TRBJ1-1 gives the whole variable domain DTGVSQNPRHKITKRGQNVTFRCDPISEHNRLYWYRQTLGQGPEFLTYFQNEAQLEKSRLLSDRFSAERPKGSFSTLEIQRTEQGDSAMYLCASSNRDRGTEAFFGQGTRLTVV.

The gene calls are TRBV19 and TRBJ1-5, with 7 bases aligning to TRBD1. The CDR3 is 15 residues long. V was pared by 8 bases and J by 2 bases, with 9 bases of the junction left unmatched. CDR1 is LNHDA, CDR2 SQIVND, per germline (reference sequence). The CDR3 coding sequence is TGTGCCAGTGAAAAACAGGGGAATGGCAATCAGCCCCAGCATTTT. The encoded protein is CASEKQGNGNQPQHF.

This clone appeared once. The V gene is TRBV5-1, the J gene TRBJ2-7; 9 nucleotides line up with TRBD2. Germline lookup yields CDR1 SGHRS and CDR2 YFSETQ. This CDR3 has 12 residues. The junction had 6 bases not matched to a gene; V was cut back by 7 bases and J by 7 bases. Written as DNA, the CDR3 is TGCGCCAGCTCCCTAGCGGGGAAAGAGCAGTACTTC. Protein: CASSLAGKEQYF. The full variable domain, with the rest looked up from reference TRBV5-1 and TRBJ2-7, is KAGVTQTPRYLIKTRGQQVTLSCSPISGHRSVSWYQQTPGQGLQFLFEYFSETQRNKGNFPGRFSGRQFSNSRSEMNVSTLELGDSALYLCASSLAGKEQYFGPGTRLTVT.

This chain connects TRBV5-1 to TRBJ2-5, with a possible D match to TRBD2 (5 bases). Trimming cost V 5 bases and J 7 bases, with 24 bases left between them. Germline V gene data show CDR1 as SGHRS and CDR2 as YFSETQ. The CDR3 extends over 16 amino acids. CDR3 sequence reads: CASRPTLTSPGRTQYF. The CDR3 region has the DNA TGCGCCAGCAGACCAACTCTAACTAGTCCTGGGAGGACCCAGTACTTC.

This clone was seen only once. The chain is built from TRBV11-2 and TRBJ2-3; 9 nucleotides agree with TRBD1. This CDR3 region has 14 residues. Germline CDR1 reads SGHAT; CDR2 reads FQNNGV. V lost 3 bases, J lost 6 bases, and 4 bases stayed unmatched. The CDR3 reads CASSFGQGWDTQYF. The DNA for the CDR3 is TGTGCCAGCAGCTTCGGACAGGGGTGGGATACGCAGTATTTT.

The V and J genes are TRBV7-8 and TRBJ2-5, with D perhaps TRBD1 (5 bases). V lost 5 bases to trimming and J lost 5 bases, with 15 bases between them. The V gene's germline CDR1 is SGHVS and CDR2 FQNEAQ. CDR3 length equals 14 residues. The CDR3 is CASSGRQGVETQYF. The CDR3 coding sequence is TGTGCCAGCAGCGGGCGCCAGGGCGTCGAGACCCAGTACTTC.

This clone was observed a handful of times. The DNA for the CDR3 is TGTGCCAGTAGTATAGGCGGGCAGGGAGGTGAAAAACTGTTTTTT. Translation: CASSIGGQGGEKLFF. This chain joins TRBV19 and TRBJ1-4; possible D gene TRBD1, 5 bases. There are 15 residues in the CDR3. The germline V and J ends were trimmed by 1 base and 7 bases, with 13 bases remaining between them. CDR1 and CDR2 (germline): LNHDA, SQIVND (reference sequence).

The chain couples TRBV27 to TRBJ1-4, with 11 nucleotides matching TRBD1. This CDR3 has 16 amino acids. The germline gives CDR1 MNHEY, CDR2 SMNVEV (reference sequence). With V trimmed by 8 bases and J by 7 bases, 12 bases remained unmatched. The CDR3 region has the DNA TGTGCCAGCGGCATTTTTCTAGGGACAGGGGGTGAAAAACTGTTTTTT. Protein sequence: CASGIFLGTGGEKLFF.

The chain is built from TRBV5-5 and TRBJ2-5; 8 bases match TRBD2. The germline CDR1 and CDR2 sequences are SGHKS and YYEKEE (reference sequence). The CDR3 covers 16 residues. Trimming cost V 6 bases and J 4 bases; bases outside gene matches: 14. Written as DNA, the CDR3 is TGTGCCAGCAACCTACGAGCGGGAGATACTCTAGAGACCCAGTACTTC. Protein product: CASNLRAGDTLETQYF.

The CDR3 DNA is TGCAGCGTCGGCCGGGAGACAGGCTACACCTTC. Its protein is CSVGRETGYTF. The chain recombines TRBV29-1 with TRBJ1-2; D is uncertain. The germline V and J ends were trimmed by 6 bases and 8 bases, with 13 bases remaining between them. Germline CDR1 is SQVTM and CDR2 is ANQGSEA. This CDR3 has 11 residues.

The CDR3 DNA reads TGTGCCAGCAGTCGGGGACTAGCGGGAGCAGATACGCAGTATTTT. Translating gives CASSRGLAGADTQYF. The rearrangement uses TRBV25-1 and TRBJ2-3, with TRBD2 identical over 14 bases. The CDR3 totals 15 residues. The J segment lost 4 bases and the V segment lost 5 bases, leaving 2 bases of the junction unmatched. The germline CDR1 and CDR2 sequences are MGHDK and SYGVNS.

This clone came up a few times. DNA for the CDR3: TGTGCCAGCAGCTTAAGGCCTAGCGGGACCGGAGATACGCAGTATTTT. The encoded protein is CASSLRPSGTGDTQYF. The rearrangement links TRBV7-2 to TRBJ2-3; the match to TRBD2 covers 9 bases. CDR1 is SGHTA and CDR2 is FQGNSA in the germline V gene. Trimming removed 2 bases from V and 5 bases from J; junction bases left unmatched: 8. The CDR3 spans 16 residues.

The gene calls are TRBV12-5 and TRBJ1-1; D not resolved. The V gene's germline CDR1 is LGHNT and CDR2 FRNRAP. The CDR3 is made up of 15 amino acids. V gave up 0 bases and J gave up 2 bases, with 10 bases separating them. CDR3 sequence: CASGLVVSDNTEAFF. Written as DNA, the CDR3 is TGTGCTAGTGGTTTGGTAGTGTCAGATAACACTGAAGCTTTCTTT.

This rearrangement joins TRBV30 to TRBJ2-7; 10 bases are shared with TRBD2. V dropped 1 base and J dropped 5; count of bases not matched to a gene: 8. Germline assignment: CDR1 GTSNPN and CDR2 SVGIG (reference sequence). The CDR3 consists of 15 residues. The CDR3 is CAWSDGSGRADEQYF. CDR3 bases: TGTGCCTGGAGTGATGGGAGCGGGAGGGCCGACGAGCAGTACTTC.

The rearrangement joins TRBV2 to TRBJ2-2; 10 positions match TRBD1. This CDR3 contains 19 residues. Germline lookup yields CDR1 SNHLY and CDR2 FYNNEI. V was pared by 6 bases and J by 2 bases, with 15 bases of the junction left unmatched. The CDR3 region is CASSPGFLRDRGNTGELFF. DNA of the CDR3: TGTGCCAGCAGCCCTGGTTTCCTGAGGGACAGGGGAAACACCGGGGAGCTGTTTTTT. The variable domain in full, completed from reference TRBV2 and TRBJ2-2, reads EPEVTQTPSHQVTQMGQEVILRCVPISNHLYFYWYRQILGQKVEFLVSFYNNEISEKSEIFDDQFSVERPDGSNFTLKIRSTKLEDSAMYFCASSPGFLRDRGNTGELFFGEGSRLTVL.